Shown below are 30 T cell receptor beta chains from a single sample sequenced in a study of Graves' ophthalmopathy and Graves' hyperthyroidism. Amplification of the TCR beta CDR3 regions used RNA transcripts (as template). The workflow started with a first-round RT-PCR run with HTBI primers and then moved on to a second-round multiplex PCR. TCRdb used MiXCR to reprocess the multiplex PCR reads, holding one entry per CDR3 protein. The data contain about 420,000 distinct CDR3 sequences, more than 20% of them singletons. Sample: peripheral blood. The origin of the receptors is a woman aged 18 to 35 with stable Graves' hyperthyroidism.

The V call is TRBV2, the J call TRBJ1-1, with 7 bases lining up with TRBD1. The CDR3 runs to 15 residues. Per the germline V gene, CDR1 is SNHLY and CDR2 is FYNNEI. V shed 2 bases, J shed 0 bases, and the junction held 3 bases outside the gene matches. The CDR3 DNA sequence: TGTGCCAGCAGTGAATGGACAGGCCTGAACACTGAAGCTTTCTTT. It encodes CASSEWTGLNTEAFF.

In its sample, this clonotype was seen many times. The chain has TRBV11-2 and TRBJ1-2; D perhaps matches TRBD1 (5 bases). The germline gives CDR1 SGHAT, CDR2 FQNNGV. V was clipped by 0 bases and J by 6 bases, with 11 bases between them. The CDR3 has 14 amino acids. The CDR3 DNA sequence: TGTGCCAGCAGCTTAGATATTGGGGGTAATGGCTACACCTTC. Protein: CASSLDIGGNGYTF.

This clonotype was seen repeatedly, ten times or more. The V gene is TRBV30, the J gene TRBJ1-5, with D unclear. This CDR3 comprises 13 residues. Trimming took 2 bases from V and 3 from J, leaving 8 bases between them. Germline V gene data show CDR1 as GTSNPN and CDR2 as SVGIG (reference sequence). Here the CDR3 DNA reads TGTGCCTGGAGTATGGATAACAATCAGCCCCAGCATTTT. This encodes CAWSMDNNQPQHF.

This clonotype appeared many times. The V and J genes are TRBV12-3 or TRBV12-4 and TRBJ1-2; TRBD1 might be the D (5 bases). The V and J ends lost 4 bases and 7 bases respectively, with 19 bases between them. The CDR3 runs to 15 residues. DNA of the CDR3: TGTGCCAGCAGTTCACGCGCAATCAGGGTCGGTGGCTACACCTTC. Its translation: CASSSRAIRVGGYTF.

In its sample, this clonotype was seen many times. The chain links TRBV19 to TRBJ2-2; D gene ambiguous. V dropped 8 bases and J dropped 4 bases, with 14 bases sitting between them. CDR3 length: 14 residues. Germline V gives CDR1 LNHDA, CDR2 SQIVND (reference sequence). The CDR3 region has the DNA TGTGCCAGTTCCCCTCGACAATCCACCGGGGAGCTGTTTTTT. This gives the protein CASSPRQSTGELFF.

This clonotype was counted ten times or more. This chain connects TRBV12-3 or TRBV12-4 to TRBJ2-7; D could derive from TRBD1 or TRBD2 (6 bases each). V was cut by 6 bases and J by 4 bases, with 19 bases left in between. The CDR3 covers 15 residues. In DNA, the CDR3 is TGTGCCAGCAGACGGGCCGGGGGCGCAGCATACGAGCAGTACTTC. Encoded protein: CASRRAGGAAYEQYF.

This clonotype was detected ten times or more. The genes are TRBV20-1 and TRBJ1-2, with D possibly TRBD1 on 6 matching bases. Trimming removed 0 bases from V and 4 bases from J, with 12 bases in between. Germline assignment: CDR1 DFQATT and CDR2 SNEGSKA (reference sequence). The CDR3 has 14 residues. The CDR3 loop reads CSAREPTGSYGYTF. CDR3 in DNA: TGCAGTGCTAGAGAACCTACAGGGTCCTATGGCTACACCTTC.

This chain links TRBV6-2 or TRBV6-3 with TRBJ1-2; 8 nucleotides match TRBD1. CDR1 MNHEY and CDR2 SVGEGT come from the germline V gene. CDR3 length equals 15 residues. V gave up 6 bases and J gave up 4 bases; unmatched junction bases: 10. The CDR3 loop is CASSAYRDRTYGYTF. For the CDR3, the DNA is TGTGCCAGCAGCGCATACAGGGACAGGACCTATGGCTACACCTTC.

This clonotype was detected ten times or more. This chain connects TRBV12-3 or TRBV12-4 to TRBJ2-5; D is unclear. V lost 5 bases and J 4 bases, leaving 11 bases between the germline ends. The CDR3 consists of 13 residues. CDR3 residues: CASSKTDGETQYF. Here the CDR3 DNA reads TGTGCCAGCAGTAAGACGGACGGAGAGACCCAGTACTTC.

In this sample, this clonotype turned up a few times. This chain connects TRBV6-1 to TRBJ1-1; D remains ambiguous. V was pared by 3 bases and J by 0 bases, with 5 bases between. The CDR3 spans 13 residues. The germline V gene has CDR1 MNHNS and CDR2 SASEGT. The DNA for the CDR3 is TGTGCCAGCAGTGATTTATTGAACACTGAAGCTTTCTTT. Protein product: CASSDLLNTEAFF.

The J gene is TRBJ2-7, the V gene TRBV6-1, with TRBD1 identical over 9 bases. V lost 2 bases and J lost 3; bases outside the gene matches: 5. The CDR3 length is 15 residues. The germline gives CDR1 MNHNS, CDR2 SASEGT. CDR3 residues: CASSENSGQGYEQYF. The DNA of the CDR3 is TGTGCCAGCAGTGAAAATTCGGGACAGGGCTACGAGCAGTACTTC.

The chain uses TRBV20-1 and TRBJ1-1; D remains ambiguous. This CDR3 has 12 amino acids. The V end lost 5 bases, the J end lost 3 bases, and 10 bases lay between the germline ends. CDR1 is DFQATT, CDR2 SNEGSKA, per germline (reference sequence). The CDR3 is CSASDGDTEAFF. CDR3 nucleotide sequence: TGCAGTGCTTCTGACGGGGACACTGAAGCTTTCTTT.

There are many counts of this clonotype. One end of the junction does not line up with germline, which may come from a read error. The genes are TRBV27 and TRBJ1-2; D remains unclear. This CDR3 contains 13 residues. Germline CDR1 reads MNHEY; CDR2 reads SMNVEV (reference sequence). CDR3 region: CAGSFGRNYGYTF. The DNA of the CDR3 is TGTGCCGGCAGTTTTGGTAGGAACTATGGCTACACCTTC.

This clonotype turned up a few times. The rearrangement joins TRBV6-1 to TRBJ2-5; 7 bases are a match to TRBD2. The CDR3 extends over 13 amino acids. Trimming at V came to 8 bases and at J to 1 base, leaving 4 bases not matched to a gene. Germline CDR1 is MNHNS and CDR2 is SASEGT. CDR3 region: CASGPSGQETQYF. The CDR3 bases are TGTGCCAGCGGTCCTAGCGGCCAAGAGACCCAGTACTTC.

This clonotype was picked up many times. V is TRBV20-1 and J is TRBJ1-6; TRBD1 aligns across 10 bases. Germline assignment: CDR1 DFQATT and CDR2 SNEGSKA (reference sequence). CDR3 size: 15 residues. The ends lost 0 bases at V and 10 bases at J; junction bases unmatched: 6. CDR3: CSARDTTGGRSPLHF. CDR3 sequence (DNA): TGCAGTGCTAGAGATACGACAGGGGGCAGGTCACCCCTCCACTTT.

There are many counts of this clonotype. The rearrangement uses TRBV6-5 and TRBJ2-3; no clear D gene. Germline V lookup: CDR1 MNHEY, CDR2 SVGAGI. The CDR3 has 14 residues. Trimming took off 5 bases at V and 5 bases at J, with 14 bases between the two ends. CDR3 in DNA: TGTGCCAGCAGTCTCGAATACTCCCGAGATACGCAGTATTTT. This encodes CASSLEYSRDTQYF.

The V and J genes are TRBV6-1 and TRBJ2-7; TRBD1 agrees at 11 bases. The CDR3 extends over 17 amino acids. V trimming: 4 bases; J trimming: 5 bases; junction bases outside the gene matches: 13. Germline V lookup: CDR1 MNHNS, CDR2 SASEGT. The CDR3 nucleotides are TGTGCCAGCAGTGGATTCAAGCCGGGACAGGGGGTTAACGAGCAGTACTTC. This sequence encodes CASSGFKPGQGVNEQYF.

There are many counts of this clonotype. V is TRBV2 and J is TRBJ1-1; no firm D call. This CDR3 is built from 11 residues. The germline V gene has CDR1 SNHLY and CDR2 FYNNEI. V gave up 8 bases and J gave up 1 base, with 5 bases separating them. The CDR3 coding sequence is TGTGCCAGCGGTGGGAACACTGAAGCTTTCTTT. Translation gives CASGGNTEAFF.

This clonotype was observed at least ten times. This chain joins TRBV19 and TRBJ1-1; no definite D call. Trimming shortened V by 0 bases and J by 8 bases, and 10 bases separated the two germline ends. CDR1 and CDR2 (germline): LNHDA, SQIVND (reference sequence). The CDR3 is 13 residues long. The CDR3 DNA sequence: TGTGCCAGTAGTATAGACCCGGCTGTGGAAGCTTTCTTT. It codes for CASSIDPAVEAFF.

This clonotype was recorded at least ten times. The chain couples TRBV19 to TRBJ2-7, with 9 bases that match TRBD2. Germline trimming cut 6 bases from V and 5 bases from J; bases unmatched to any gene: 8. This CDR3 is built from 14 residues. In germline, CDR1 is LNHDA, CDR2 SQIVND (reference sequence). CDR3 sequence: CASSVAGEVDEQYF. In DNA form, the CDR3 reads TGTGCCAGTAGCGTAGCGGGAGAGGTCGACGAGCAGTACTTC.

There are many counts of this clonotype. The V and J genes are TRBV28 and TRBJ2-7, with a possible D match to TRBD2 (7 bases). CDR1 is MDHEN, CDR2 SYDVKM, per germline. V lost 10 bases and J lost 0, with 16 bases in between. CDR3 length: 14 residues. The CDR3 nucleotides are TGTGCCACCGACGGGGGGCGAAGCTCCTACGAGCAGTACTTC. Its translation is CATDGGRSSYEQYF.

This clonotype has a count of ten or more. Its ends do not fully match the called genes, so a read error is possible. The chain couples TRBV30 to TRBJ2-7; the D call may be TRBD1 or TRBD2 (5 bases each). Germline V gene sequence: CDR1 GTSNPN, CDR2 SVGIG (reference sequence). The CDR3 covers 15 residues. DNA for the CDR3: TGTGCCTGGAGTGCACCACGGGACGGCGGCTACAAGCAGTACTTC. This codes for CAWSAPRDGGYKQYF.

The CDR3 coding sequence is TGCGCCAGCAGCCTGGGAGGATTAGGGGGCTTTGTTGGAGGCATTCAGTACTTC. Translating gives CASSLGGLGGFVGGIQYF. The rearrangement uses TRBV5-1 and TRBJ2-4, with D perhaps matching TRBD1 (7 bases). Germline CDR1 and CDR2: SGHRS and YFSETQ. This CDR3 is built from 18 residues. Trimming left V 4 bases short and J 9 bases short, with 29 bases between.

The table lists this clonotype with many counts. This rearrangement joins TRBV7-9 to TRBJ1-1; possibly TRBD1 for D (6 bases). The CDR3 is 15 amino acids. Germline V CDR1 and CDR2: SEHNR, FQNEAQ (reference sequence). Trimming removed 1 base at V and 1 base at J, with 10 bases between. CDR3 loop: CASSLGGAWNTEAFF. CDR3 bases: TGTGCCAGCAGCTTAGGGGGGGCCTGGAACACTGAAGCTTTCTTT.

In its sample, this clonotype was seen many times. The chain joins TRBV6-2 or TRBV6-3 to TRBJ1-1; 7 bases agree with TRBD1. Germline V gene lookup returns CDR1 MNHEY and CDR2 SVGEGT. Losses at the gene ends were 7 bases for V and 10 bases for J; bases not matched to a gene: 6. This CDR3 contains 11 residues. The CDR3 sequence is CASTLQGTAFF. DNA of the CDR3: TGTGCCAGCACCCTACAGGGGACAGCTTTCTTT.

This clonotype was seen a few times. This sequence joins TRBV12-3 or TRBV12-4 and TRBJ1-1; 12 bases are shared with TRBD1. The J segment lost 5 bases and the V segment lost 5 bases, leaving 6 bases of the junction unmatched. This CDR3 is built from 15 residues. This chain's CDR3 is CASSGTGGPRTEAFF. In nucleotides, the CDR3 is TGTGCCAGCAGTGGGACAGGGGGCCCGAGAACTGAAGCTTTCTTT.

Regarding this clonotype: A much more abundant neighbour one base away suggests this may be a read error. The chain links TRBV11-2 to TRBJ1-2, with TRBD1 as a possible D gene (5 bases). From germline, CDR1 is SGHAT and CDR2 FQNNGV. This CDR3 has 16 amino acids. The CDR3 here is CASRLDSWISNYGYTF. The CDR3, as DNA: TGTGCCAGCCGCTTAGACAGTTGGATCTCTAACTATGGCTACACCTTC.

This clonotype was counted at least ten times. The chain carries TRBV7-2 and TRBJ2-7, with TRBD2 identical over 10 bases. The V and J ends lost 1 base and 6 bases, in that order; junction bases with no gene match: 6. The CDR3 loop spans 15 amino acids. Per germline, CDR1 SGHTA and CDR2 FQGNSA. CDR3 in amino acids: CASSLVGTSDVEQYF. Here the CDR3 DNA reads TGTGCCAGCAGCTTAGTAGGGACTAGCGACGTCGAGCAGTACTTC.

This clonotype was seen repeatedly, ten times or more. V and J are TRBV12-3 or TRBV12-4 and TRBJ1-2; D not resolved. This CDR3 spans 12 amino acids. Trimming shortened V by 7 bases and J by 8 bases, and 14 bases separated the two germline ends. The CDR3 nucleotides are TGTGCCAGCACCCTAGAAGGCGGCGGCTACACCTTC. Its protein is CASTLEGGGYTF.

This clonotype was detected many times. The rearrangement joins TRBV7-3 to TRBJ2-7; 9 positions agree with TRBD2. This CDR3 contains 15 residues. CDR1 SGHTA and CDR2 FQGTGA come from the germline V gene. V trimming: 2 bases; J trimming: 6 bases; junction bases outside the gene matches: 8. The CDR3 DNA reads TGTGCCAGCAGCTTAGAAAGCGGGAGGACAGGCGAGCAGTACTTC. Its protein is CASSLESGRTGEQYF. Combining the CDR3 with reference TRBV7-3 and TRBJ2-7 gives the whole variable domain GAGVSQTPSNKVTEKGKYVELRCDPISGHTALYWYRQSLGQGPEFLIYFQGTGAADDSGLPNDRFFAVRPEGSVSTLKIQRTERGDSAVYLCASSLESGRTGEQYFGPGTRLTVT.